This T cell receptor (beta chain) was profiled in a study of cytomegalovirus exposure and HLA in healthy donors. Sequenced by immunoSEQ multiplex PCR; TCRdb stores in-frame clones only, minus some. The repertoire consists of some 210,000 clones, with around nine tenths occurring once and the leading ten covering roughly 2%. The material sequenced was PBMCs. This clonotype originated in a woman aged 18-29 years in good health and CMV-seropositive.

The CDR3 DNA reads TGTGCCAGCAGCCAAGATCGAGGACTCCCTCAGGACGGCGAGCAGTACTTC. Amino acid sequence: CASSQDRGLPQDGEQYF. The gene calls are TRBV14 and TRBJ2-7, with TRBD2 as a possible D gene (5 bases). The CDR3 sequence is 17 residues long. CDR1 SGHDN and CDR2 FVKESK come from the germline V gene. Trimming cost V 0 bases and J 6 bases, with 21 bases left between them.